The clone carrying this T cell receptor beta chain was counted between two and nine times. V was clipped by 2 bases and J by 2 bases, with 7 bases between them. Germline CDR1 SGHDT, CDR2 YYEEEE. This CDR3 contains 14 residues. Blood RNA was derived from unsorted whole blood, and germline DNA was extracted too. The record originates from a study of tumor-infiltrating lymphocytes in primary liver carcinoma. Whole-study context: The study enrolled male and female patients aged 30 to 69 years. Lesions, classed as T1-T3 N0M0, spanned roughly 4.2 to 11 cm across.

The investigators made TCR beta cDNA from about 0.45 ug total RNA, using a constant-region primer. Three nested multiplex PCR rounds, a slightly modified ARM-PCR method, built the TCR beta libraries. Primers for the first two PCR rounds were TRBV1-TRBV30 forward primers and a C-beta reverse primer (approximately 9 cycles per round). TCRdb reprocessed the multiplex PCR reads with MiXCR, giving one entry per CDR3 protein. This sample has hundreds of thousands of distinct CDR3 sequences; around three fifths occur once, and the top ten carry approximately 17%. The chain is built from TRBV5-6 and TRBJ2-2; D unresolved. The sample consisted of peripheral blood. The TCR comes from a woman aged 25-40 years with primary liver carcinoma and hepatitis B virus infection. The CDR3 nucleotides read TGTGCCAGCAGCTTTCCGGCCAACACCGGGGAGCTGTTTTTT. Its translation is CASSFPANTGELFF.